These 25 T cell receptor beta chains came from one sample sequenced in a study of radiotherapy plus CTLA-4 blockade in lung cancer. TCRdb's table, derived via immunoSEQ multiplex PCR, lists solely in-frame clones and lacks some. The sample holds some 87,000 clones; roughly four fifths are singletons and the top ten take 14% to 15%. This material consisted of peripheral blood, taken from a patient treated with radiotherapy plus ipilimumab. These receptor sequences come from a human donor with non-small cell lung cancer that progressed on radiotherapy plus ipilimumab.

V is TRBV30 and J is TRBJ2-1; the match to TRBD1 covers 7 bases. CDR3 length: 16 residues. The germline V gene encodes CDR1 GTSNPN and CDR2 SVGIG (reference sequence). Trimming at V came to 4 bases and at J to 0 bases, leaving 9 bases not matched to a gene. CDR3 region: CAWIRGQMSSYNEQFF. CDR3 nucleotide sequence: TGTGCCTGGATAAGGGGACAGATGAGCTCCTACAATGAGCAGTTCTTC.

This clone was seen a few times. V gene TRBV1 combines with J gene TRBJ1-5; the tabulated D call, TRBD1, remains unverified against the DNA. TRBV1 is noted as a pseudogene. CDR3 size: 16 residues. The CDR3 DNA follows: TGCACCAGCAGCCAAGGGGGCAGGGGTGGCAATCAGCCCCAGCATTTT. This translates into CTSSQGGRGGNQPQHF.

The CDR3 DNA is TGTGCCAGCAGTTACGGGTCAGGGCGGAGCTCCTACGAGCAGTACTTC. Amino acids: CASSYGSGRSSYEQYF. V gene TRBV6-5 combines with J gene TRBJ2-7; possibly TRBD1 for D (5 bases). V lost 2 bases, J lost 0 bases, and 14 bases lay in between. The CDR3 is 16 amino acids. Germline V lookup: CDR1 MNHEY, CDR2 SVGAGI.

The rearrangement uses TRBV7-2 and TRBJ2-2, with D perhaps matching TRBD1 (5 bases). V was trimmed by 5 bases and J by 5 bases, leaving 15 bases between them. Germline CDR1 SGHTA, CDR2 FQGNSA. The CDR3 is 15 residues long. Here the CDR3 DNA reads TGTGCCAGCAGCCCAGGGCCTTCAAGGACCGGGGAGCTGTTTTTT. Translation: CASSPGPSRTGELFF. Full variable domain (remainder filled in from reference TRBV7-2 and TRBJ2-2): GAGVSQSPSNKVTEKGKDVELRCDPISGHTALYWYRQSLGQGLEFLIYFQGNSAPDKSGLPSDRFSAERTGGSVSTLTIQRTQQEDSAVYLCASSPGPSRTGELFFGEGSRLTVL.

The genes are TRBV30 and TRBJ2-2, with D possibly being TRBD2 (6 bases). The CDR3 loop spans 17 amino acids. Germline CDR1 and CDR2: GTSNPN and SVGIG (reference sequence). V was cut by 0 bases and J by 0 bases, with 14 bases left in between. The CDR3 DNA reads as TGTGCCTGGAGTGTCCGAGGGCTAGCGCCGAACACCGGGGAGCTGTTTTTT. It specifies CAWSVRGLAPNTGELFF.

The chain has TRBV5-4 and TRBJ2-1, with no clear D. Looked up from germline, CDR1 is SGHNT and CDR2 is YYREEE (reference sequence). With 0 bases removed from V and 0 bases from J, the gap between germline ends came to 10 bases. This CDR3 has 16 residues. The CDR3 DNA sequence: TGTGCCAGCAGCTTGGGTGGAAAATCCTCCTACAATGAGCAGTTCTTC. Its protein product is CASSLGGKSSYNEQFF. The variable domain in full, with the rest retrieved from reference TRBV5-4 and TRBJ2-1, is ETGVTQSPTHLIKTRGQQVTLRCSSQSGHNTVSWYQQALGQGPQFIFQYYREEENGRGNFPPRFSGLQFPNYSSELNVNALELDDSALYLCASSLGGKSSYNEQFFGPGTRLTVL.

As regards this clone: Other DNA variants within this sample encode the same CDR3. This chain joins TRBV27 and TRBJ1-2, with 9 nucleotides matching TRBD1. Losses at the gene ends were 4 bases for V and 4 bases for J; bases not matched to a gene: 10. CDR1 MNHEY and CDR2 SMNVEV come from the germline V gene (reference sequence). The CDR3 extends over 16 amino acids. CDR3 sequence reads: CASSSGTGPKGYGYTF. CDR3 bases: TGTGCCAGCAGTTCCGGGACAGGGCCAAAGGGCTATGGCTACACCTTC.

V is TRBV13 and J is TRBJ1-6; 9 positions agree with TRBD1. Losses at the gene ends were 3 bases for V and 10 bases for J; bases not matched to a gene: 4. CDR1 is PRHDT and CDR2 is FYEKMQ in the germline V gene (reference sequence). There are 14 residues in the CDR3. In DNA form, the CDR3 reads TGTGCCAGCAGCTTCAACAGGGGGCAGTCACCCCTCCACTTT. It is translated as CASSFNRGQSPLHF.

The gene calls are TRBV5-1 and TRBJ2-5, with D possibly TRBD1 on 5 matching bases. The J call may be wrong; the DNA end is better matched by TRBJ2-7. Germline V gene sequence: CDR1 SGHRS, CDR2 YFSETQ. The CDR3 contains 14 residues. The CDR3 nucleotides are TGCGCCAGCAGCTTGGGACAGCCCCACTACGAGCAGTACTTC. It encodes CASSLGQPHYEQYF.

CDR3 DNA sequence: TGCGCCAGCAGCCCGGGAATAGCGGGATTGGGGACGCAGTATTTT. As protein: CASSPGIAGLGTQYF. The chain employs TRBV5-1 and TRBJ2-3; 8 bases line up with TRBD2. V trimming: 4 bases; J trimming: 9 bases; junction bases outside the gene matches: 13. The length of the CDR3 is 15 residues. The germline V gene encodes CDR1 SGHRS and CDR2 YFSETQ.

Notes on this clone: Other DNA sequences from this sample encode an identical CDR3 as well. V gene TRBV27 combines with J gene TRBJ2-7; 8 positions agree with TRBD1. The CDR3 length is 12 residues. V was pared by 10 bases and J by 2 bases, with 4 bases of the junction left unmatched. Germline assignment: CDR1 MNHEY and CDR2 SMNVEV (reference sequence). The CDR3 region has the DNA TGTGCCACGGGGGACAGGCCCTACGAGCAGTACTTC. Amino acid sequence: CATGDRPYEQYF.

The V gene is TRBV28, the J gene TRBJ2-7; D not certain. Germline-derived CDR1 and CDR2 are MDHEN and SYDVKM. V was clipped by 8 bases and J by 1 base, with 15 bases between them. The CDR3 is made up of 14 amino acids. The CDR3 spells CASPPHGGSYEQYF. CDR3 sequence (DNA): TGTGCCAGCCCCCCCCACGGTGGTTCCTACGAGCAGTACTTC.

The gene calls are TRBV6-5 and TRBJ2-7, with D possibly matching TRBD1 (6 bases). Germline CDR1 reads MNHEY; CDR2 reads SVGAGI. With 5 bases removed from V and 7 bases from J, the gap between germline ends came to 21 bases. The CDR3 is 15 residues long. The CDR3 region is CASSQQGITLGEQYF. The DNA of the CDR3 is TGTGCCAGCAGTCAACAGGGTATTACCCTAGGGGAGCAGTACTTC.

With respect to this clone: Other DNA sequences in the sample encode the same CDR3. The chain uses TRBV27 and TRBJ1-6, with TRBD1 as a possible D gene (5 bases). The CDR3 consists of 15 residues. V lost 3 bases and J 7 bases, leaving 13 bases between the germline ends. CDR1 MNHEY and CDR2 SMNVEV come from the germline V gene (reference sequence). This chain's CDR3 is CASSFGGSRNSPLHF. The CDR3, as DNA: TGTGCCAGCAGTTTCGGGGGGAGCAGAAATTCACCCCTCCACTTT.

The rearrangement links TRBV7-2 to TRBJ2-3, with D uncertain. V lost 5 bases, J lost 2 bases, and 5 bases lay in between. The CDR3 covers 12 residues. Looked up from germline, CDR1 is SGHTA and CDR2 is FQGNSA. CDR3 loop: CASSRNTDTQYF. The CDR3 coding sequence is TGTGCCAGCAGCCGGAACACAGATACGCAGTATTTT. The variable domain in full, completed from reference TRBV7-2 and TRBJ2-3, reads GAGVSQSPSNKVTEKGKDVELRCDPISGHTALYWYRQSLGQGLEFLIYFQGNSAPDKSGLPSDRFSAERTGGSVSTLTIQRTQQEDSAVYLCASSRNTDTQYFGPGTRLTVL.

The chain uses TRBV30 and TRBJ2-2; D possibly corresponds to TRBD2 (6 bases). Germline loops: CDR1 GTSNPN, CDR2 SVGIG (reference sequence). Trimming cost V 4 bases and J 4 bases, with 7 bases left between them. The CDR3 runs 12 residues. This CDR3 is CAWKGGTGELFF. CDR3 nucleotide sequence: TGTGCCTGGAAGGGAGGCACCGGGGAGCTGTTTTTT.

A single count supports this clone. The chain uses TRBV6-5 and TRBJ2-1; TRBD1 aligns across 7 bases. Trimming removed 6 bases from V and 1 base from J; junction bases left unmatched: 6. CDR3 length equals 15 residues. The germline V gene has CDR1 MNHEY and CDR2 SVGAGI. This chain's CDR3 is CASRVQGPSYNEQFF. The DNA for the CDR3 is TGTGCCAGCAGGGTACAGGGGCCGTCCTACAATGAGCAGTTCTTC.

This clone was counted a few times. The V and J genes are TRBV6-4 and TRBJ1-5; D may be TRBD1 (5 bases). The CDR3 is 10 residues long. Per the germline V gene, CDR1 is MRHNA and CDR2 is SNTAGT. V was pared by 11 bases and J by 6 bases, with 8 bases between. In DNA, the CDR3 is TGTGCCGGCGGGGGTCAGCCCCAGCATTTT. This translates into CAGGGQPQHF.

The V gene is TRBV10-3, the J gene TRBJ2-1; the match to TRBD2 covers 8 bases. The CDR3 sequence is 16 residues long. The V and J ends lost 0 bases and 6 bases, in that order; junction bases with no gene match: 7. The germline V gene encodes CDR1 ENHRY and CDR2 SYGVKD. Here the CDR3 DNA reads TGTGCCATCAGTGAGTCGATAGCGGGACCCCTCAATGAGCAGTTCTTC. Translating it yields CAISESIAGPLNEQFF.

The gene calls are TRBV2 and TRBJ1-2; 7 nucleotides agree with TRBD1. Germline CDR1 SNHLY, CDR2 FYNNEI. The V and J ends lost 4 bases and 7 bases, in that order; junction bases with no gene match: 6. The CDR3 consists of 13 residues. The CDR3 is CASSVEPGGGYTF. As DNA, the CDR3 is TGTGCCAGCAGTGTGGAGCCAGGGGGTGGCTACACCTTC.

The CDR3 spells CASSLGAFSNSPLHF. In nucleotides, the CDR3 is TGTGCCAGCAGCTTGGGTGCATTCAGTAATTCACCCCTCCACTTT. The V and J genes are TRBV5-4 and TRBJ1-6; D remains ambiguous. The CDR3 runs to 15 residues. Germline V gene lookup returns CDR1 SGHNT and CDR2 YYREEE (reference sequence). Trimming shortened V by 0 bases and J by 6 bases, and 10 bases separated the two germline ends.

This chain links TRBV11-3 with TRBJ2-6; TRBD1 or TRBD2 may be the D gene (6 bases each). The CDR3 is made up of 15 amino acids. V was shortened by 8 bases and J by 1 base, with 12 bases between the two germline ends. Germline loops: CDR1 SGHNT, CDR2 YENEEA. The chain's CDR3 is CASGPGASGANVLTF. CDR3 DNA: TGTGCCAGCGGACCGGGGGCATCTGGGGCCAACGTCCTGACTTTC.

This chain uses TRBV6-6 with TRBJ2-1; a weak D match, TRBD1 (6 bases). Trimming shortened V by 4 bases and J by 3 bases, and 10 bases separated the two germline ends. The CDR3 loop spans 14 amino acids. Germline V gene lookup returns CDR1 MNHNY and CDR2 SVGAGI (reference sequence). The CDR3 sequence is CASSSPGHYNEQFF. CDR3 bases: TGTGCCAGCAGTTCTCCGGGACACTACAATGAGCAGTTCTTC.

The chain joins TRBV18 to TRBJ2-7; tentative D call: TRBD2 (6 bases). With 4 bases removed from V and 2 bases from J, the gap between germline ends came to 15 bases. The length of the CDR3 is 15 residues. Germline lookup yields CDR1 KGHSH and CDR2 LQKENI. The CDR3 sequence is CASSRASGEAYEQYF. CDR3 nucleotide sequence: TGTGCCAGCTCACGGGCCAGTGGGGAGGCCTACGAGCAGTACTTC.

In its sample, this clone was seen once. The chain uses TRBV2 and TRBJ2-5, with TRBD1 matching 7 bases. After removal of 7 bases from V and 2 bases from J, the junction contained 10 bases not matched to a gene. The CDR3 is 15 amino acids. The germline V gene encodes CDR1 SNHLY and CDR2 FYNNEI. The CDR3 sequence: CASTPQGVVQETQYF. Here the CDR3 DNA reads TGTGCCAGCACCCCCCAGGGGGTGGTTCAAGAGACCCAGTACTTC.